The 21 T cell receptor beta chains in this list originate from one sample, sequenced in a study of blood T cell repertoires in COVID-19. Assay: immunoSEQ multiplex PCR; the TCRdb copy retains only in-frame clones and omits some. This table holds under 95,000 clones, about 88% found once. Source material: peripheral blood. Receptors originate from a man aged 40-55 years with acute or convalescent COVID-19.

The rearrangement uses TRBV6-6 and TRBJ1-2; D is perhaps TRBD1 (5 bases). Germline V lookup: CDR1 MNHNY, CDR2 SVGAGI (reference sequence). V was shortened by 2 bases and J by 8 bases, with 15 bases between the two germline ends. The CDR3 sequence is 14 residues long. CDR3 nucleotide sequence: TGTGCCAGCAGTTACGACAGAGCCGGGGGAGGCTACACCTTC. As protein: CASSYDRAGGGYTF.

The chain carries TRBV6-5 and TRBJ1-1, with D unresolved. Germline-derived CDR1 and CDR2 are MNHEY and SVGAGI. Trimming removed 4 bases at V and 5 bases at J, with 14 bases between. The CDR3 spans 14 residues. In nucleotides, the CDR3 is TGTGCCAGCAGTTCCACGGGAGGAGGGACTGAAGCTTTCTTT. This encodes CASSSTGGGTEAFF.

The gene calls are TRBV6-5 and TRBJ1-4; D uncertain. V lost 7 bases, J lost 0 bases, and 9 bases lay in between. The CDR3 has 14 amino acids. Germline V gene data show CDR1 as MNHEY and CDR2 as SVGAGI. CDR3 protein: CASTLEATNEKLFF. The DNA of the CDR3 is TGTGCCAGCACCCTGGAGGCAACTAATGAAAAACTGTTTTTT.

The rearrangement links TRBV5-6 to TRBJ2-7, with TRBD1 as a possible D gene (5 bases). Germline V gene lookup returns CDR1 SGHDT and CDR2 YYEEEE. CDR3 length equals 14 residues. V was shortened by 2 bases and J by 6 bases, with 15 bases between the two germline ends. The CDR3 DNA reads as TGTGCCAGCAGCTTCCCAGGGTTGGCTGGCGAGCAGTACTTC. Translation: CASSFPGLAGEQYF.

V usage is TRBV12-5 and J usage is TRBJ1-2; D ambiguous. The germline V gene has CDR1 LGHNT and CDR2 FRNRAP. The germline V and J ends were trimmed by 0 bases and 4 bases, with 9 bases remaining between them. The CDR3 is 14 amino acids. The CDR3 DNA reads as TGTGCTAGTGGTTTGGTACAAGAAAGCTATGGCTACACCTTC. It yields the protein CASGLVQESYGYTF.

The J gene is TRBJ1-1, the V gene TRBV10-2; D is uncertain. The CDR3 consists of 13 residues. Germline lookup yields CDR1 WSHSY and CDR2 SAAADI. Between the trimmed V and J ends, which lost 6 bases and 3 bases, there was a span of 11 bases. The chain's CDR3 is CASRASPYTEAFF. CDR3 in DNA: TGCGCCAGCAGGGCCTCCCCCTACACTGAAGCTTTCTTT.

This clone appeared a few times. The rearrangement uses TRBV29-1 and TRBJ2-2; possibly TRBD1 for D (6 bases). Germline CDR1 is SQVTM and CDR2 is ANQGSEA. The CDR3 runs to 15 residues. Trimming took off 5 bases at V and 7 bases at J, with 20 bases between the two ends. The CDR3 DNA sequence: TGCAGCGTTTTACCGGGACACGGGGCACACGGGGAGCTGTTTTTT. As protein: CSVLPGHGAHGELFF.

J is TRBJ2-7 and V is TRBV5-1; D may be TRBD2 (6 bases). The CDR3 loop spans 15 amino acids. The germline V gene has CDR1 SGHRS and CDR2 YFSETQ. The ends were cut back, 0 bases at V and 3 bases at J, with 13 bases in the middle. The DNA for the CDR3 is TGCGCCAGCAGCTTGGAAGGGACTTCCGGCTACGAGCAGTACTTC. Translation: CASSLEGTSGYEQYF.

This chain links TRBV9 with TRBJ1-2, with 8 bases matching TRBD1. The CDR3 has 15 residues. The junction had 7 bases not matched to a gene; V was cut back by 0 bases and J by 6 bases. Germline V gene lookup returns CDR1 SGDLS and CDR2 YYNGEE. As DNA, the CDR3 is TGTGCCAGCAGCGTAGAGGACAGGGTTTTCGATGGCTACACCTTC. Its protein product is CASSVEDRVFDGYTF.

This clone was seen only once. The V and J genes are TRBV30 and TRBJ1-5; D might be TRBD1 (5 bases). The V gene's germline CDR1 is GTSNPN and CDR2 SVGIG (reference sequence). There are 16 residues in the CDR3. Trimming pared 4 bases from V and 0 bases from J, leaving 16 bases between. CDR3 region: CAWTQGGFYSNQPQHF. As DNA, the CDR3 is TGTGCCTGGACCCAGGGAGGCTTTTATAGCAATCAGCCCCAGCATTTT.

The CDR3 region has the DNA TGTGCCAGCGGGGGGGGCTCCTCCTACGAGCAGTACTTC. It is translated as CASGGGSSYEQYF. V is TRBV13 and J is TRBJ2-7; TRBD2 is a possible D gene (7 bases). The V end was cut by 8 bases, the J end by 0 bases, with 11 bases between. Germline-derived CDR1 and CDR2 are PRHDT and FYEKMQ (reference sequence). The CDR3 spans 13 residues. The full variable domain, with the rest looked up from reference TRBV13 and TRBJ2-7, is AAGVIQSPRHLIKEKRETATLKCYPIPRHDTVYWYQQGPGQDPQFLISFYEKMQSDKGSIPDRFSAQQFSDYHSELNMSSLELGDSALYFCASGGGSSYEQYFGPGTRLTVT.

With regard to this clone: Other DNA sequences from this sample encode an identical CDR3 as well. CDR3 DNA: TGTGCCAGCAGCTTAGAAGGACAGGGGACTGAAGCTTTCTTT. Amino acids: CASSLEGQGTEAFF. The V and J genes are TRBV7-2 and TRBJ1-1, with 9 bases fitting TRBD1. The CDR3 has 14 residues. Germline CDR1 and CDR2: SGHTA and FQGNSA. V lost 1 base to trimming and J lost 5 bases; unmatched junction nucleotides: 2.

The chain is built from TRBV5-1 and TRBJ2-4; 8 positions agree with TRBD1. The CDR3 covers 18 residues. J was trimmed by 3 bases and V by 0 bases; bases with no gene match: 11. CDR1 is SGHRS, CDR2 YFSETQ, per germline. The CDR3 region has the DNA TGCGCCAGCAGCTTGGGGGCCCGGGACAGGATGGGCAAAAACATTCAGTACTTC. Translation: CASSLGARDRMGKNIQYF. Supplemented by reference TRBV5-1 and TRBJ2-4, the full variable domain reads KAGVTQTPRYLIKTRGQQVTLSCSPISGHRSVSWYQQTPGQGLQFLFEYFSETQRNKGNFPGRFSGRQFSNSRSEMNVSTLELGDSALYLCASSLGARDRMGKNIQYFGAGTRLSVL.

The chain combines TRBV9 with TRBJ2-3, with D perhaps TRBD1 (6 bases). V was pared by 1 base and J by 0 bases, with 9 bases between. CDR3 size: 15 residues. Germline V gives CDR1 SGDLS, CDR2 YYNGEE. The CDR3 sequence: CASSVQGLSTDTQYF. The CDR3 DNA reads as TGTGCCAGCAGCGTACAGGGGCTGAGCACAGATACGCAGTATTTT.

CDR3 sequence reads: CASIFLRGRTEAFF. CDR3 bases: TGTGCCAGCATATTCCTCAGGGGGCGAACTGAAGCTTTCTTT. The V and J genes are TRBV6-5 and TRBJ1-1, with 8 bases fitting TRBD1. Looked up from germline, CDR1 is MNHEY and CDR2 is SVGAGI. J gave up 5 bases and V 7 bases, and 9 bases lay outside the gene matches. This CDR3 has 14 residues.

The chain has TRBV6-1 and TRBJ2-1; 10 bases align to TRBD2. The germline V gene has CDR1 MNHNS and CDR2 SASEGT. The CDR3 runs 15 residues. After removal of 1 base from V and 6 bases from J, the junction contained 3 bases not matched to a gene. The DNA of the CDR3 is TGTGCCAGCAGTGAAGAAGCGGGAGGGCCCAATGAGCAGTTCTTC. It is translated as CASSEEAGGPNEQFF.

The CDR3 bases are TGTGCCACCTGGACAGGCGCCCTGGGCGAGCAGTACTTC. It yields the protein CATWTGALGEQYF. The rearrangement links TRBV6-5 to TRBJ2-7; 7 bases are a match to TRBD1. Germline lookup yields CDR1 MNHEY and CDR2 SVGAGI. CDR3 size: 13 residues. Losses at the gene ends were 10 bases for V and 6 bases for J; bases not matched to a gene: 12.

V usage is TRBV5-1 and J usage is TRBJ1-1, with 7 bases aligning to TRBD1. CDR1 is SGHRS, CDR2 YFSETQ, per germline. The CDR3 has 14 residues. The V gene end was trimmed by 4 bases and the J gene end by 0 bases; junction bases not matched to a gene: 3. The chain's CDR3 is CASSTGQLNTEAFF. The CDR3 coding sequence is TGCGCCAGCAGCACGGGACAGCTGAACACTGAAGCTTTCTTT. Full variable domain (missing parts from reference TRBV5-1 and TRBJ1-1): KAGVTQTPRYLIKTRGQQVTLSCSPISGHRSVSWYQQTPGQGLQFLFEYFSETQRNKGNFPGRFSGRQFSNSRSEMNVSTLELGDSALYLCASSTGQLNTEAFFGQGTRLTVV.

The chain uses TRBV29-1 and TRBJ1-1; tentatively, D is TRBD1 (5 bases). CDR3 length equals 12 residues. V was clipped by 0 bases and J by 4 bases, with 6 bases between them. The germline V gene encodes CDR1 SQVTM and CDR2 ANQGSEA. CDR3 sequence (DNA): TGCAGCGTTGAAGAGGGGCCCACTGAAGCTTTCTTT. Translating gives CSVEEGPTEAFF.

Only a few counts were recorded for this clone. The chain links TRBV5-1 to TRBJ2-2; 14 nucleotides match TRBD2. Trimming at V came to 4 bases and at J to 7 bases, leaving 6 bases not matched to a gene. Germline V gene lookup returns CDR1 SGHRS and CDR2 YFSETQ. The CDR3 is made up of 16 amino acids. CDR3: CASSATSGRAFGELFF. CDR3 nucleotide sequence: TGCGCCAGCAGCGCGACTAGCGGGAGGGCCTTCGGGGAGCTGTTTTTT. The full variable domain, its missing parts supplied by reference TRBV5-1 and TRBJ2-2, is KAGVTQTPRYLIKTRGQQVTLSCSPISGHRSVSWYQQTPGQGLQFLFEYFSETQRNKGNFPGRFSGRQFSNSRSEMNVSTLELGDSALYLCASSATSGRAFGELFFGEGSRLTVL.

The J gene is TRBJ2-5, the V gene TRBV11-2, with 11 nucleotides matching TRBD1. Per germline, CDR1 SGHAT and CDR2 FQNNGV. The CDR3 spans 15 residues. The ends lost 5 bases at V and 4 bases at J; junction bases unmatched: 6. The chain's CDR3 is CASSTRTGGAETQYF. Written as DNA, the CDR3 is TGTGCCAGCAGCACCCGGACAGGGGGCGCAGAGACCCAGTACTTC.